This T cell receptor (beta chain) came from a study of blood T cell repertoires in COVID-19 (dated by TCRdb to between 2020 and 2021). With respect to the entire study: Collaborator samples came from the United States, Italy and Spain and covered acute and convalescent phases of COVID-19. The prospective study material was composed of cDNA or gDNA derived from T cells, B-cell-depleted T cells, or PBMCs. Subjects who had been exposed to COVID-19, were actively infected with it, or had recovered from it provided the deeply sampled blood TCRbeta repertoires that made up the dataset. A freely available public database, intended as a resource for researchers studying the immune response to SARS-CoV-2, is where the repertoires were released. The samples were drawn from the first 160 participants of the ongoing ImmuneRACE study and from 950 to 1,500 subjects provided by 6 global collaborators. The sample metadata nearly always contained a de-identified subject ID, COVID-19 status, age in years and sex. HLA class I and class II types, where available, came from metadata supplied by the sample provider rather than from assay-based typing. What the study reported, not specific to this receptor: The amount of clinical and demographic metadata varied by source and participant and was provided uncurated.

Germline trimming: 4 bases from V, 6 bases from J; junction bases outside gene matches: 5. From the cysteine up to the phenylalanine, the CDR3 has a length of 14 residues. Kept here is only the CDR3 DNA, which spans 42 bases and is read in frame from base 1. The germline V gene specifies SGHRS as CDR1 and YFSETQ as CDR2. A note on this clone: The specificity of this receptor is unknown. No base qualities exist here, and no much larger clone lies one base off it.

The immunoSEQ Assay, a bias-controlled multiplex PCR, was used to amplify TCRbeta CDR3 regions from genomic DNA. The published analysis was carried out like this. The number of nucleated cells in each sample was estimated from the amplification of reference gene primers within the assay. Sequence reads were collapsed and filtered to measure the absolute abundance of every unique TCRbeta CDR3 rearrangement. Productive Simpson clonality was computed per sample as the square root of Simpson's diversity index over productive rearrangements. Here the immuneACCESS table is served through TCRdb, limited to in-frame sequences with V and J called. Missing clones are a known gap in these copies; in checked studies unresolved V genes cover under half, and the rest lacks a known reason. That table furnishes V, J and clone size, whereas the DNA furnished D and trimming. This sample has 90,000 to 110,000 clones in its table, and around 83% of those were observed once. Roughly 14% of the sample goes to the ten largest clones.

The collaborating institutions used their own protocols to collect whole blood in K2EDTA tubes. For TCRbeta analysis, collaborator samples were shipped as frozen whole blood, as isolated PBMCs, or as DNA extracted from either sample type. Sequenced sample: peripheral blood. The rearrangement joined TRBV5-1 to TRBJ2-7; 12 middle bases align to TRBD2. This sequence was found in a woman of 80 years or more with acute or convalescent COVID-19. The CDR3 reads as follows: CASSLTSGSSEQYF. At the DNA level, the sequence is TGCGCCAGCAGCCTGACTAGCGGGAGCTCCGAGCAGTACTTC.